The 8 T cell receptor beta chains presented below share a single source sample, sequenced in a study of cytomegalovirus exposure and HLA in healthy donors. The PCR employed 60 Vbeta primers together with 13 Jbeta primers. The data were produced by immunoSEQ multiplex PCR, yet TCRdb's version contains in-frame clones alone and is incomplete. Seen in this sample are 160,000 or so clones; the ten most common clones hold 2% to 2.5%. Sequenced material: PBMCs. All receptors derive from a man aged 30 to 39 in good health and CMV-seronegative.

This sequence joins TRBV27 and TRBJ1-5; D unresolved. The V end lost 1 base, the J end lost 2 bases, and 12 bases lay between the germline ends. The CDR3 is 16 amino acids. Germline V gene sequence: CDR1 MNHEY, CDR2 SMNVEV (reference sequence). CDR3 sequence (DNA): TGTGCCAGCAGTTTATTACACACGAGGGGCAATCAGCCCCAGCATTTT. Encoded protein: CASSLLHTRGNQPQHF.

The gene calls are TRBV9 and TRBJ2-7, with TRBD1 matching over 8 bases. The CDR3 is made up of 15 amino acids. The V gene end was trimmed by 4 bases and the J gene end by 7 bases; junction bases not matched to a gene: 13. Germline V gene data show CDR1 as SGDLS and CDR2 as YYNGEE. The CDR3 loop reads CASSPRPGQAREQYF. The CDR3 bases are TGTGCCAGCAGCCCCCGTCCGGGACAGGCTAGAGAGCAGTACTTC.

The chain's CDR3 is CASSQQEGRYEQYF. The CDR3, as DNA: TGTGCCAGCAGCCAACAGGAGGGGAGGTACGAGCAGTACTTC. The chain couples TRBV11-3 to TRBJ2-7, with D maybe TRBD2 (6 bases). The V end was cut by 5 bases, the J end by 4 bases, with 15 bases between. Germline loops: CDR1 SGHNT, CDR2 YENEEA. This CDR3 contains 14 residues.

The rearrangement joins TRBV4-3 to TRBJ2-3, with D tentatively TRBD2 (5 bases). Trimming took 2 bases from V and 2 from J, leaving 14 bases between them. Germline CDR1 LGHNA, CDR2 YSLEER. There are 16 residues in the CDR3. The CDR3 is CASSQKEGSVTDTQYF. The CDR3 DNA reads TGCGCCAGCAGCCAAAAAGAGGGCAGCGTCACAGATACGCAGTATTTT.

The chain combines TRBV9 with TRBJ2-7, with 8 bases that match TRBD2. The V gene end was trimmed by 3 bases and the J gene end by 4 bases; junction bases not matched to a gene: 9. CDR1 SGDLS and CDR2 YYNGEE come from the germline V gene. The CDR3 runs to 15 residues. CDR3 sequence reads: CASSGAAGLGYEQYF. The CDR3 DNA reads TGTGCCAGCAGCGGAGCAGCGGGACTAGGTTACGAGCAGTACTTC. Together with reference TRBV9 and TRBJ2-7, the CDR3 gives the full variable domain: DSGVTQTPKHLITATGQRVTLRCSPRSGDLSVYWYQQSLDQGLQFLIQYYNGEERAKGNILERFSAQQFPDLHSELNLSSLELGDSALYFCASSGAAGLGYEQYFGPGTRLTVT.

DNA of the CDR3: TGTGCCAGCAGCTCGGTTAGTTCCTACGAGCAGTACTTC. It translates to CASSSVSSYEQYF. This chain joins TRBV28 and TRBJ2-7; D ambiguous. Germline V gene data show CDR1 as MDHEN and CDR2 as SYDVKM. The CDR3 has 13 amino acids. V gave up 6 bases and J gave up 1 base, with 10 bases separating them.

The chain carries TRBV7-2 and TRBJ1-4; D not certain. This CDR3 is built from 16 residues. V was pared by 4 bases and J by 7 bases, with 19 bases between. Germline V gene sequence: CDR1 SGHTA, CDR2 FQGNSA. CDR3 amino acids: CASSSRRGRGVEKLFF. CDR3 in DNA: TGTGCCAGCAGCTCACGCCGTGGACGCGGGGTTGAAAAACTGTTTTTT.

The gene calls are TRBV4-3 and TRBJ2-1; TRBD1 matches at 9 bases. The CDR3 extends over 16 amino acids. CDR1 and CDR2 (germline): LGHNA, YSLEER. The junction had 8 bases not matched to a gene; V was cut back by 1 base and J by 7 bases. The DNA for the CDR3 is TGCGCCAGCAGCCAAGGGACCGGGACAGGGTTGAATGAGCAGTTCTTC. It yields the protein CASSQGTGTGLNEQFF.